This TCR beta chain was sequenced for a study of blood T cell repertoires in COVID-19. Looking at the study overall: COVID-19 samples, acute and convalescent, were from the United States, Italy and Spain. From T cells, B-cell-depleted T cells, or PBMCs came the material, which was cDNA or gDNA.

Under the authors' procedure: Reference gene primers were amplified, and this amplification served to estimate nucleated cell counts. This table comes from immunoSEQ multiplex PCR, and its TCRdb copy is limited to in-frame clones, with some not included. The V and J calls and clone size come from that table; D and trimming were worked out from the DNA. The sample lists around 140,000 clones, over 60% seen once, with about 1.9% in the top ten. Germline CDR1 reads MNHEY; CDR2 reads SVGAGI. The CDR3 loop spans 12 amino acids. Deletions cut 6 bases from V and 0 bases from J, with 5 bases between. The chain has TRBV6-5 and TRBJ1-1; D call uncertain. The TCR originated in a woman in her seventies with acute or convalescent COVID-19. Sequencing was performed on peripheral blood. In DNA, the CDR3 is TGTGCCAGCAGAAACTTGAACACTGAAGCTTTCTTT. Protein product: CASRNLNTEAFF.